The present T cell receptor (beta chain) was sequenced within a study of blood T cell repertoires in COVID-19. Details on this clone: Because the CDR3's place on the DNA is in doubt, the DNA is left out and the CDR3 is given as listed by TCRdb.

The data were produced by immunoSEQ multiplex PCR, yet TCRdb's version contains in-frame clones alone and is incomplete. Among approximately 280,000 clones listed, 85% to 90% were seen once. The clonotype was recovered from a middle-aged man with acute or convalescent COVID-19. The sequenced sample consisted of peripheral blood.

This chain's CDR3 is CASSSSTGIYGYTF. The chain couples TRBV7-9 to TRBJ1-2; the table's D gene call, TRBD1, was not cross checked with the DNA. CDR1 SEHNR and CDR2 FQNEAQ come from the germline V gene (reference sequence). The CDR3 spans 14 amino acids, including both terminal residues.